This T cell receptor (beta chain) was identified during a study of long-term antiretroviral therapy in people with HIV. The wider study: The 2015 recommendation for immediate ART came about a decade after the earliest samples.

Assay version v3.0 of immunoSEQ was used, and it was run at survey level. Assay used: immunoSEQ multiplex PCR; TCRdb lists only in-frame clones, some missing. The sample shows about 21,000 clones, approximately 81% of them seen only once. Trimming stripped 6 bases from V and 1 base from J, with 10 bases between. The CDR3 totals 14 residues. Germline V gene lookup returns CDR1 MNHEY and CDR2 SVGAGI. This clone was recorded a few times. Only United States sites treated participants with HIV. The chain couples TRBV6-5 to TRBJ1-5, with D perhaps matching TRBD1 (6 bases). The receptor comes from a middle-aged man with HIV. The sample was unsorted PBMCs, taken at the start of antiretroviral therapy. This CDR3 reads CASSPGQSNQPQHF. The CDR3 bases are TGTGCCAGCAGCCCTGGACAGAGCAATCAGCCCCAGCATTTT.